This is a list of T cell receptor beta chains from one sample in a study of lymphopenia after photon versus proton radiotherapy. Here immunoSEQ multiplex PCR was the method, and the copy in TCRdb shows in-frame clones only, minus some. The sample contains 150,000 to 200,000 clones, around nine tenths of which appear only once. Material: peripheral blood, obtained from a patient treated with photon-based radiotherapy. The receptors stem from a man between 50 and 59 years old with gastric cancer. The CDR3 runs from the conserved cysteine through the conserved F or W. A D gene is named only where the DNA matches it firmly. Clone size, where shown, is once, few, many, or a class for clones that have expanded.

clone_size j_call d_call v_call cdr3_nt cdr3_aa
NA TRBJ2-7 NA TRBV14 TGTGCCAGCAGCGCAACACAGGGCTACGAGCAGTACTTC CASSATQGYEQYF
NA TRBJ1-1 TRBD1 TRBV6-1 TGTGCCAGCAGAACGGGACAGGGGAATGCTGAAGCTTTCTTT CASRTGQGNAEAFF
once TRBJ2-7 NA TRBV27 TGTGCCAGCAGTTTAAAGGAAGGCGGGATTTACGAGCAGTACTTC CASSLKEGGIYEQYF
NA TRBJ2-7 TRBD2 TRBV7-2 TGTGCCAGCAGCCACGGACTAGCGGGGGTTAGCTCCTACGAGCAGTACTTC CASSHGLAGVSSYEQYF
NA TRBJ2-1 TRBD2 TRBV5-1 TGCGCCAGCAGCTTGGCCGGCGGGAGCGGCTACAATGAGCAGTTCTTC CASSLAGGSGYNEQFF
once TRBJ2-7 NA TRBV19 TGTGCCAGTAGTGCAGCCGGGACAAACTCCTACGAGCAGTACTTC CASSAAGTNSYEQYF
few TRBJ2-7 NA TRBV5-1 TGCGCCAGCAGCTTGGGGGACCGCGCCTCCTACGAGCAGTACTTC CASSLGDRASYEQYF
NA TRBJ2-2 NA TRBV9 TGTGCCAGTTCCCCGGGACTTCAGGGCGCCGGGGAGCTGTTTTTT CASSPGLQGAGELFF
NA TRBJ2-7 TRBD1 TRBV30 TGTGCCTGGAGGCGGGACAGGGGATACGAGCAGTACTTC CAWRRDRGYEQYF
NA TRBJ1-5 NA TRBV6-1 TGTGCCAGCAGTGAAGCGCCTCGTCAGCCCCAGCATTTT CASSEAPRQPQHF
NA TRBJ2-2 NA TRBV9 TGTGCCAGCAGCGTACTAGCTTCGAACACCGGGGAGCTGTTTTTT CASSVLASNTGELFF
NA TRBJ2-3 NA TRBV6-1 TGTGCCAGCAGTGGAGAGGGACAACTGAGCACAGATACGCAGTATTTT CASSGEGQLSTDTQYF
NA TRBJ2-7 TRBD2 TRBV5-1 TGCGCCAGCAGCTTGACCAGCGGGAGAATCTACGAGCAGTACTTC CASSLTSGRIYEQYF
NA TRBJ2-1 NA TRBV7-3 TGTGCCAGCAGCCGACTTGGCGGCTACAATGAGCAGTTCTTC CASSRLGGYNEQFF
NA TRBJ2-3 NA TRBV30 TGTGCCTGGGAACAGGGAGATACGCAGTATTTT CAWEQGDTQYF
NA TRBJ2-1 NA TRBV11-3 TGTGCCAGCAGCTTAGGCGGGACCAGCGAAAATGAGCAGTTCTTC CASSLGGTSENEQFF
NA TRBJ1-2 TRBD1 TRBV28 TGTGCCAGCAGTTCGGCTGATGAGACAGGGGCGAGGGGCTACACCTTC CASSSADETGARGYTF
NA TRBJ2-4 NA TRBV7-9 TGTGCCAGCAGCTTGGGGCCCTTGGAGGCCAAAAACATTCAGTACTTC CASSLGPLEAKNIQYF